This section outlines one T cell receptor (beta chain) sequence together with its context. Its antigen remains unidentified. The source of the sample is a study of Ad26.COV2.S vaccination and SARS-CoV-2 variants. Study information: COV1001, an Ad26.COV2.S trial, supplied this vaccine-arm donor. Ad26.COV2.S given intramuscularly, once or twice 56 days apart. Study results and caveats: A substantial breadth of spike-specific CD8+ and CD4+ T cell responses after vaccination has been reported.

Some clones are missing from TCRdb's copy, which holds only in-frame ones; the method was immunoSEQ multiplex PCR. The repertoire consists of roughly 680,000 clones, with roughly 90% occurring once and the leading ten covering over 1.3%. Germline CDR1 reads KGHDR; CDR2 reads SFDVKD. The CDR3 consists of 14 residues. The V and J ends lost 7 bases and 4 bases respectively, with 14 bases between them. Treatment indicated: roughly 20 received Ad26.COV2.S at low or high dose, single or two shots; about 5 received placebo; per-sample allocation not given. Day 63 following the first vaccine or placebo injection was when the samples were taken.

The TCR originated in a person between 18 and 65 years old who received the Ad26.COV2.S COVID-19 vaccine or a placebo. The material was peripheral blood, obtained in a trial of Ad26.COV2.S vaccine versus placebo. The gene calls are TRBV24-1 and TRBJ2-3; the D gene is possibly TRBD1 (5 bases). Here the CDR3 reads CATRATDHSDTQYF. The CDR3 DNA is TGTGCCACCAGAGCGACAGACCACTCAGATACGCAGTATTTT.